Below are 5 T cell receptor beta chains sequenced from a single sample in a study of T cell responses to AZD1222 COVID-19 vaccine. Clones were sequenced by immunoSEQ multiplex PCR, and TCRdb holds only the in-frame ones, with some missing. The table has 160,000 or so clones, less than 90% seen once. The sequences come from peripheral blood, collected on day 0 of AZD1222 vaccination. The receptors here all came from an adult in good health.

This rearrangement joins TRBV7-3 to TRBJ2-2; D might be TRBD2 (6 bases). V gave up 7 bases and J gave up 4 bases, with 10 bases separating them. Germline V lookup: CDR1 SGHTA, CDR2 FQGTGA. The CDR3 runs 13 residues. The CDR3 region has the DNA TGTGCCAGCACAAGGGGAGGCACCGGGGAGCTGTTTTTT. Translated, it gives CASTRGGTGELFF.

The CDR3 DNA reads TGCGCCAGCAGCGGTGGACTGAGCTACGAGCAGTACTTC. Amino acids: CASSGGLSYEQYF. The chain joins TRBV5-1 to TRBJ2-7, with D possibly matching TRBD2 (5 bases). Per the germline V gene, CDR1 is SGHRS and CDR2 is YFSETQ. The V gene lost 4 bases and the J gene lost 3 bases, with 11 bases spanning the gap. This CDR3 is built from 13 residues.

The chain links TRBV7-7 to TRBJ2-7; TRBD2 agrees at 12 bases. CDR3 size: 18 residues. The J segment lost 2 bases and the V segment lost 2 bases, leaving 10 bases of the junction unmatched. Germline loops: CDR1 SSHAT, CDR2 FNYEAQ (reference sequence). The CDR3 region is CASSLRGLGLAGTYEQYV. CDR3 DNA sequence: TGTGCCAGCAGCTTAAGGGGGTTAGGACTAGCGGGGACCTACGAGCAGTACGTC.

The chain has TRBV2 and TRBJ1-4, with unresolved D. CDR1 and CDR2 from the germline V gene are SNHLY and FYNNEI. V was pared by 7 bases and J by 4 bases, with 10 bases between. This CDR3 is 13 amino acids long. The CDR3 sequence: CASTREVNEKLFF. The CDR3 nucleotides are TGTGCCAGCACTAGGGAGGTTAATGAAAAACTGTTTTTT.

The V and J genes are TRBV19 and TRBJ2-6; D is unresolved. Looked up from germline, CDR1 is LNHDA and CDR2 is SQIVND (reference sequence). With 6 bases removed from V and 0 bases from J, the gap between germline ends came to 6 bases. This CDR3 comprises 14 residues. In DNA, the CDR3 is TGTGCCAGTAGAGAGAGCTCTGGGGCCAACGTCCTGACTTTC. Translation gives CASRESSGANVLTF.